These T cell receptor beta chains were read from a single sample in a study of cytomegalovirus exposure and HLA in healthy donors. TCRdb keeps only in-frame clones here, not all; method: immunoSEQ multiplex PCR. Here the sample spans around 130,000 clones, around nine tenths being singletons. The sample was PBMCs. Source of these receptors: a man in his thirties or forties in good health and CMV-seronegative. CDR3s include the opening cysteine and the closing phenylalanine or tryptophan.

V	J	CDR3
TRBV2	TRBJ1-2	CASSERGLFNYGYTF
TRBV9	TRBJ2-1	CASSVASSGLHNEQFF
TRBV10-3	TRBJ1-1	CAISESQGRGTEAFF
TRBV7-9	TRBJ2-7	CASNKADRGPGEQYF
TRBV5-5	TRBJ1-5	CASSRGGQNQPQHF
TRBV4-3	TRBJ1-1	CASSQDRESWGTEAFF
TRBV5-4	TRBJ1-6	CASSFERQNSPLHF
TRBV4-1	TRBJ2-5	CASSQSEGYQETQYF
TRBV5-4	TRBJ1-4	CASSHDPGTGAEKLFF
TRBV5-1	TRBJ1-6	CASSPWGGRYNSPLHF
TRBV6-5	TRBJ2-2	CASSRGTGDTGELFF